This record looks at one T cell receptor (beta chain) sequence and its context. Its antigen is as yet unknown. The CDR3 is made up of 16 amino acids. Trimming pared 5 bases from V and 1 base from J, leaving 15 bases between. Looked up from germline, CDR1 is MNHEY and CDR2 is SVGEGT. Second doses were pooled across both intervals (about 4 or about 12 weeks). This specimen belongs to a study of T cell responses to AZD1222 COVID-19 vaccine. Notes on the study in general: The donor group comprised mostly white British people and more females; the analysis possibly underestimated clonal diversity. Unmutated variant regions are reportedly targeted by nearly half of spike-specific TCRs.

Clones were read by immunoSEQ multiplex PCR, and TCRdb kept only the in-frame ones, dropping some. Seen here are 120,000 to 150,000 clones, around nine tenths observed once, and the top ten hold about 3.4%. This receptor was obtained from an adult who received the AZD1222 COVID-19 vaccine. V and J are TRBV6-2 or TRBV6-3 and TRBJ1-3; possible D gene TRBD1, 5 bases. The material sequenced was peripheral blood, taken 28 days after the second AZD1222 dose. The CDR3, as DNA: TGTGCCAGCAGTCCGATGAGGGGTTTGTCTGGAAACACCATATATTTT. It is translated as CASSPMRGLSGNTIYF.